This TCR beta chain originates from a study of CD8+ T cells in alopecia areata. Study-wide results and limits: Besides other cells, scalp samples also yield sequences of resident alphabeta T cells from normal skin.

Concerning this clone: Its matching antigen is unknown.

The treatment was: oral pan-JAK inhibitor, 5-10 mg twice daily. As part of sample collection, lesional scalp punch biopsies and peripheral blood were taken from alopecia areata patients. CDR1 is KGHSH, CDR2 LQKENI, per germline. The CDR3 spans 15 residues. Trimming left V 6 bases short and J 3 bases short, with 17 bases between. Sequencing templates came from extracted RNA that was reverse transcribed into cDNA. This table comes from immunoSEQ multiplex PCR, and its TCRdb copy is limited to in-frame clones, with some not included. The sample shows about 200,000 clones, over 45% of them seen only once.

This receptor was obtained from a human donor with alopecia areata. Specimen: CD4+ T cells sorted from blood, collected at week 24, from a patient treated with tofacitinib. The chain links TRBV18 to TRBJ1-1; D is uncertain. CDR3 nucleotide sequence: TGTGCCAGCTCGAGGAACTCTGGGATCGACACTGAAGCTTTCTTT. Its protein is CASSRNSGIDTEAFF.